What follows are 20 T cell receptor beta chains derived from one specimen sequenced in a study of OX40 agonist ivuxolimab in advanced cancers. Using immunoSEQ multiplex PCR, the repertoire was profiled, and TCRdb retains in-frame clones only, with some absent. The repertoire holds 95,000 to 150,000 clones, just under 95% seen once, with approximately 0.15% in the top ten. The sequencing here drew on CD4+ or CD8+ T cells sorted from blood, taken in a trial of the OX40 agonist ivuxolimab. The receptor source for this set is an adult with an advanced solid tumor such as melanoma, head and neck, liver or kidney cancer.

The CDR3, as DNA: TGCGCCAGCAGCTTGGGGACAGGAACTTTCTCCTATAATTCACCCCTCCACTTT. This encodes CASSLGTGTFSYNSPLHF. V usage is TRBV5-1 and J usage is TRBJ1-6; 7 bases map to TRBD1. The length of the CDR3 is 18 residues. J lost 0 bases, V lost 0 bases, and 6 bases had no gene match. Looked up from germline, CDR1 is SGHRS and CDR2 is YFSETQ.

The chain links TRBV7-2 to TRBJ2-5; 9 positions match TRBD2. The CDR3 is 16 residues long. The germline V gene encodes CDR1 SGHTA and CDR2 FQGNSA. With 1 base clipped from V and 5 bases from J, the junction kept 8 bases outside the gene matches. CDR3 protein: CASSLEVAGVQETQYF. For the CDR3, the DNA is TGTGCCAGCAGCTTAGAGGTAGCGGGAGTACAGGAGACCCAGTACTTC.

This clone was detected only once. The chain employs TRBV23-1 and TRBJ2-2; 7 nucleotides agree with TRBD1. Being an ORF, TRBV23-1 has a function that is uncertain. This CDR3 has 17 amino acids. The V segment lost 0 bases and the J segment 4 bases; nucleotides outside the gene matches: 8. The DNA of the CDR3 is TGCGCCAGCAGTCAATCTAAAGGGGGCGCGTTCACCGGGGAGCTGTTTTTT. It encodes CASSQSKGGAFTGELFF.

This clone was seen just once. The rearrangement links TRBV11-2 to TRBJ2-4; maybe TRBD2 (6 bases). The CDR3 covers 15 residues. Looked up from germline, CDR1 is SGHAT and CDR2 is FQNNGV. Trimming stripped 5 bases from V and 3 bases from J, with 14 bases between. Written as DNA, the CDR3 is TGTGCCAGCAGCGCGAGGTCGGGGGTCAAAAACATTCAGTACTTC. Protein product: CASSARSGVKNIQYF.

The gene calls are TRBV25-1 and TRBJ2-5, with D uncertain. There are 13 residues in the CDR3. V was shortened by 5 bases and J by 1 base, with 8 bases between the two germline ends. CDR1 is MGHDK and CDR2 is SYGVNS in the germline V gene. This CDR3 reads CASSLSGQETQYF. CDR3 coding DNA: TGTGCCAGCAGTCTGTCGGGCCAAGAGACCCAGTACTTC. The full variable domain, its missing parts supplied by reference TRBV25-1 and TRBJ2-5, is EADIYQTPRYLVIGTGKKITLECSQTMGHDKMYWYQQDPGMELHLIHYSYGVNSTEKGDLSSESTVSRIRTEHFPLTLESARPSHTSQYLCASSLSGQETQYFGPGTRLLVL.

V gene TRBV28 combines with J gene TRBJ1-2; 7 nucleotides agree with TRBD1. The ends lost 3 bases at V and 8 bases at J; junction bases unmatched: 9. This CDR3 has 14 amino acids. Germline CDR1 and CDR2: MDHEN and SYDVKM. This CDR3 is CASSFRDRERGYTF. CDR3 nucleotide sequence: TGTGCCAGCAGTTTCCGCGACAGGGAGCGGGGCTACACCTTC.

The chain recombines TRBV7-2 with TRBJ2-7; D remains unclear. Trimming removed 4 bases at V and 3 bases at J, with 10 bases between. CDR1 and CDR2 (germline): SGHTA, FQGNSA. The CDR3 loop spans 13 amino acids. The CDR3 region is CASSYYLSYEQYF. CDR3 nucleotide sequence: TGTGCCAGCAGCTATTACTTGAGCTACGAGCAGTACTTC.

The V gene is TRBV2, the J gene TRBJ1-5, with D maybe TRBD1 (5 bases). V was cut by 3 bases and J by 1 base, with 10 bases left in between. The CDR3 has 15 residues. The germline V gene encodes CDR1 SNHLY and CDR2 FYNNEI. CDR3 nucleotides: TGTGCCAGCAGTGACCACAGGTTAAGCAATCAGCCCCAGCATTTT. Translated: CASSDHRLSNQPQHF.

The genes are TRBV7-2 and TRBJ1-2; the D gene is possibly TRBD1 (5 bases). V shed 3 bases and J shed 2 bases, with 10 bases lying between them. CDR1 SGHTA and CDR2 FQGNSA come from the germline V gene. This CDR3 spans 14 amino acids. Written as DNA, the CDR3 is TGTGCCAGCAGCTTGGGACCGGGCAACTATGGCTACACCTTC. This encodes CASSLGPGNYGYTF.

The rearrangement joins TRBV6-1 to TRBJ1-1; perhaps TRBD1 as D (6 bases). Trimming pared 6 bases from V and 4 bases from J, leaving 12 bases between. This CDR3 spans 13 amino acids. Germline V gene lookup returns CDR1 MNHNS and CDR2 SASEGT. For the CDR3, the DNA is TGTGCCAGCAGCCAAACAGGGACCACTGAAGCTTTCTTT. Translation: CASSQTGTTEAFF.

The V gene is TRBV10-3, the J gene TRBJ2-1; TRBD2 might be the D (6 bases). The CDR3 spans 17 residues. Germline CDR1 ENHRY, CDR2 SYGVKD. V dropped 0 bases and J dropped 6 bases, with 18 bases sitting between them. This CDR3 is CAISESGGASVSNEQFF. The CDR3 DNA reads TGTGCCATCAGTGAGTCTGGAGGGGCTAGCGTCTCCAATGAGCAGTTCTTC.

V and J are TRBV15 and TRBJ1-4, with 7 bases matching TRBD1. Germline V gene sequence: CDR1 LNHNV, CDR2 YYDKDF (reference sequence). The CDR3 is made up of 16 amino acids. J lost 0 bases, V lost 4 bases, and 5 bases had no gene match. The CDR3 nucleotides are TGTGCCACCAGCACGTTTGGGACAGCAACTAATGAAAAACTGTTTTTT. Amino acids: CATSTFGTATNEKLFF.

J is TRBJ2-1 and V is TRBV4-3, with D unresolved. Germline V gene sequence: CDR1 LGHNA, CDR2 YSLEER. There are 16 residues in the CDR3. Trimming cost V 3 bases and J 1 base, with 13 bases left between them. CDR3 in DNA: TGCGCCAGCAGCCAGTCCACGAGCAGATCCTACAATGAGCAGTTCTTC. Amino acid sequence: CASSQSTSRSYNEQFF.

V gene TRBV6-6 combines with J gene TRBJ2-7, with 8 bases that match TRBD1. With 4 bases clipped from V and 2 bases from J, the junction kept 7 bases outside the gene matches. The CDR3 spans 15 residues. Germline CDR1 reads MNHNY; CDR2 reads SVGAGI (reference sequence). CDR3 nucleotides: TGTGCCAGCAGTTCCGGACAGGGCGCTACCTACGAGCAGTACTTC. Translating it yields CASSSGQGATYEQYF.

This chain uses TRBV7-8 with TRBJ1-3, with unresolved D. V lost 5 bases and J 0 bases, leaving 14 bases between the germline ends. Germline V CDR1 and CDR2: SGHVS, FQNEAQ. The CDR3 extends over 16 amino acids. The CDR3 bases are TGTGCCAGCAGCCCAACCTCGACCAACTCTGGAAACACCATATATTTT. It is translated as CASSPTSTNSGNTIYF.

The chain recombines TRBV11-2 with TRBJ2-5, with TRBD2 matching 11 bases. The V gene's germline CDR1 is SGHAT and CDR2 FQNNGV. V lost 5 bases to trimming and J lost 0 bases; unmatched junction nucleotides: 14. The CDR3 loop spans 19 amino acids. This chain's CDR3 is CASSLTSGGAFPYQETQYF. For the CDR3, the DNA is TGTGCCAGCAGCCTTACTAGCGGGGGAGCCTTTCCGTACCAAGAGACCCAGTACTTC.

In regard to this clone: The junction does not match germline at one end; this may be a read error. This chain links TRBV6-6 with TRBJ2-7, with D perhaps being TRBD1 or TRBD2 (5 bases each). The CDR3 sequence is 15 residues long. The germline CDR1 and CDR2 sequences are MNHNY and SVGAGI (reference sequence). The CDR3 DNA is TGTGCCAGCAGTTCTCCCCGGGACGGGGTGTACGGGCAGTACTTC. It translates to CASSSPRDGVYGQYF.

With respect to this clone: A read error may account for a junction end that differs from germline. The chain links TRBV6-5 to TRBJ2-3; possible D gene TRBD2, 6 bases. The CDR3 contains 13 residues. Germline CDR1 MNHEY, CDR2 SVGAGI. CDR3 region: CASSYSSDYTQYF. The CDR3 DNA is TGTGCCAGCAGCTACTCTAGCGACTATACGCAGTATTTT.

The chain carries TRBV5-1 and TRBJ2-4; D may match TRBD1 or TRBD2 (5 bases each). Trimming took off 4 bases at V and 5 bases at J, with 13 bases between the two ends. The length of the CDR3 is 14 residues. Germline CDR1 is SGHRS and CDR2 is YFSETQ. CDR3 loop: CASSEGPSENIQYF. CDR3 sequence (DNA): TGCGCCAGCAGCGAGGGACCGAGTGAAAACATTCAGTACTTC. The full variable domain, completed using reference TRBV5-1 and TRBJ2-4, is KAGVTQTPRYLIKTRGQQVTLSCSPISGHRSVSWYQQTPGQGLQFLFEYFSETQRNKGNFPGRFSGRQFSNSRSEMNVSTLELGDSALYLCASSEGPSENIQYFGAGTRLSVL.

The rearrangement uses TRBV28 and TRBJ1-2; D perhaps matches TRBD1 (5 bases). From germline, CDR1 is MDHEN and CDR2 SYDVKM. The CDR3 runs to 14 residues. The germline V and J ends were trimmed by 3 bases and 8 bases, with 16 bases remaining between them. CDR3 sequence: CASSFSGRPGGYTF. As DNA, the CDR3 is TGTGCCAGCAGTTTTTCGGGCCGCCCAGGGGGCTACACCTTC.